This is a list of T cell receptor beta chains from one sample in a study of identical twins. TCRdb analysed the 5' RACE reads with MiXCR anew, one entry per CDR3 protein. This table holds about 900,000 distinct CDR3 sequences, about 12% found once. This sample was shared with a second study, whose subject was yellow fever vaccine responses in identical twins.

The sample taken for sequencing was PBMCs. These receptors all stem from a woman under 30 in good health. Both conserved end residues are part of each CDR3. A D gene is named only where the DNA matches it firmly. The size entry is marked missing in some rows and otherwise reads once, few, many or a size class.

CDR3,DNA,J,D,V,size
CASTPPGQRYEQYF,TGTGCCAGTACCCCCCCCGGACAGAGATACGAGCAGTACTTC,TRBJ2-7,-,TRBV7-9,few
CASGGNQETQYF,TGTGCCAGCGGAGGGAACCAAGAGACCCAGTACTTC,TRBJ2-5,-,TRBV28,few
CASNRLSTDTQYF,TGTGCCAGCAACAGGTTAAGCACAGATACGCAGTATTTT,TRBJ2-3,-,TRBV2,many
CASTTGYTDTQYF,TGTGCCAGCACGACTGGATACACAGATACGCAGTATTTT,TRBJ2-3,-,TRBV10-3,once
CASSPNLPGLASTGELFF,TGTGCCAGCAGCCCTAACCTACCGGGACTAGCTTCCACCGGGGAGCTGTTTTTT,TRBJ2-2,TRBD2,TRBV7-3,-
CASSQWTYETQYF,TGTGCCAGCAGCCAATGGACATATGAGACCCAGTACTTC,TRBJ2-5,-,TRBV14,-
CASSQDRTGVAYFF,TGTGCCAGCAGCCAAGACCGGACAGGGGTGGCCTATTTCTTT,TRBJ1-1,TRBD1,TRBV3-1,-
CASSIGNDGYGYTF,TGTGCCAGTAGTATAGGTAACGACGGCTATGGCTACACCTTC,TRBJ1-2,-,TRBV19,-
CASRTGALSTDTQYF,TGTGCCAGCAGAACAGGGGCCCTTAGCACAGATACGCAGTATTTT,TRBJ2-3,TRBD1,TRBV6-1,-
CASSPPGLGYNEQFF,TGTGCCAGCAGTCCCCCCGGACTAGGTTACAATGAGCAGTTCTTC,TRBJ2-1,TRBD2,TRBV12-3/TRBV12-4,few
CASSLVGGVETQYF,TGCGCCAGCAGCTTGGTCGGGGGCGTAGAGACCCAGTACTTC,TRBJ2-5,-,TRBV5-1,few
CATSAPPGLAERADTQYF,TGTGCCACCAGTGCCCCCCCGGGACTAGCGGAACGCGCAGATACGCAGTATTTT,TRBJ2-3,TRBD2,TRBV24-1,few
CASSDSADRRNNSPLHF,TGTGCCAGCAGTGACTCCGCGGACAGGCGGAATAATTCACCCCTCCACTTT,TRBJ1-6,TRBD1,TRBV6-4,-
CASSYSVFDSTEAFF,TGTGCCAGCAGTTATTCGGTCTTCGACAGCACTGAAGCTTTCTTT,TRBJ1-1,-,TRBV6-5,few
CASSQSGAGQETQYF,TGCGCCAGCAGCCAAAGCGGGGCAGGCCAAGAGACCCAGTACTTC,TRBJ2-5,TRBD2,TRBV4-1,-
CASSLSLGVNAGELFF,TGTGCCAGCAGCTTATCCCTTGGCGTGAACGCCGGGGAGCTGTTTTTT,TRBJ2-2,-,TRBV7-2,once
CASSLAGYYSGANVLTF,TGTGCCAGCAGCTTAGCAGGGTATTACTCTGGGGCCAACGTCCTGACTTTC,TRBJ2-6,-,TRBV11-2,many
CASSLQPSGSYNEQFF,TGCGCCAGCAGCTTGCAACCTAGCGGGTCCTACAATGAGCAGTTCTTC,TRBJ2-1,TRBD2,TRBV5-1,-